This T cell receptor beta chain came from a study of blood T cell repertoires in COVID-19. The CDR3 runs to 14 residues. CDR1 SEHNR and CDR2 FQNEAQ come from the germline V gene (reference sequence). Trimming removed 4 bases from V and 7 bases from J, with 14 bases in between. TCRdb keeps only in-frame clones here, not all; method: immunoSEQ multiplex PCR. The repertoire holds approximately 76,000 clones, with almost 85% as singletons. The sample consisted of peripheral blood. The receptor was derived from a man between 45 and 60 years old with acute or convalescent COVID-19. The chain recombines TRBV7-9 with TRBJ1-5; D is uncertain. The CDR3 sequence is CASSSSGMYQPQHF. The CDR3 DNA reads as TGTGCCAGCAGCTCAAGCGGGATGTACCAGCCCCAGCATTTT.